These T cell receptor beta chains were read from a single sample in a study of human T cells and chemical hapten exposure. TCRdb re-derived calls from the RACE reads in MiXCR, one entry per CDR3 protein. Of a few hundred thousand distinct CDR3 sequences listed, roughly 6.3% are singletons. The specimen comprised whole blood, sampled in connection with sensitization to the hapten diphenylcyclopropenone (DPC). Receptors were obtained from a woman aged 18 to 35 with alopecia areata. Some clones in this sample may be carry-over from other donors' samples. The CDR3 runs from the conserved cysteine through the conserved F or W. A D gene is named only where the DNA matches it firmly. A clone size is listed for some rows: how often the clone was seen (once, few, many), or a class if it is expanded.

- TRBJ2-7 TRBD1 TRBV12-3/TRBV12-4 TGTGCCAGCAGTTTAGCGAGGACAGGGTTGTACGAGCAGTACTTC CASSLARTGLYEQYF
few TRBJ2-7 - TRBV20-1 TGCAGTGCCTACGAGGACTCAAGGGGCGAGCAGTACTTC CSAYEDSRGEQYF
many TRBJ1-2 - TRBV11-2 TGTGCCAGCAGCTTACAGGGGCCTGGCTACACCTTC CASSLQGPGYTF
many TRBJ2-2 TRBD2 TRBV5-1 TGCGCCAGCAGCCCAGGACTAGCGGGTTTCACCGGGGAGCTGTTTTTT CASSPGLAGFTGELFF
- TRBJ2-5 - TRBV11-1 TGTGCCAGCACCCTACAGGGAGGCCAAGAGACCCAGTACTTC CASTLQGGQETQYF
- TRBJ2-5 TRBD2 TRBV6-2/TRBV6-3 TGTGCCAGCAGTTACCGGCTAGCGGGGGCGAAAGAGACCCAGTACTTC CASSYRLAGAKETQYF
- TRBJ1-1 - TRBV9 TGTCCCAGCAGCGTGGGGATCGGGCACACTGAAGCTTTCTTT CPSSVGIGHTEAFF
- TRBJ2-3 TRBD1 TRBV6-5 TGTGCCAGCAGTCGGGACAGGGGTATCACAGATACGCAGTATTTT CASSRDRGITDTQYF
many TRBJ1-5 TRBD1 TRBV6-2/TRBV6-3 TGTGCCAGCAGTGAGTCCGGGACAGTCTACCAGCCCCAGCATTTT CASSESGTVYQPQHF
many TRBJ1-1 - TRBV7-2 TGTGCCAGCAGCCTACACCCCCCCGTTGTGGGGGCGATCACTGAAGCTTTCTTT CASSLHPPVVGAITEAFF
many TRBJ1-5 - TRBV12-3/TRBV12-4 TGTGCCAGCAGTTTACAGGTCGGCAATCAGCCCCAGCATTTT CASSLQVGNQPQHF
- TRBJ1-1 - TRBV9 TGTGCCAGCAGCCAGGGTATGGACACTGAAGCTTTCTTT CASSQGMDTEAFF
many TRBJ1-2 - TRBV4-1 TGCGCCAGCAGCCAGCGGGTACAGGGAAACTATGGCTACACCTTC CASSQRVQGNYGYTF
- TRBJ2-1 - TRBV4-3 TGCGCCAGCAGCCAAGATCTTCGGAGCTACAATGAGCAGTTCTTC CASSQDLRSYNEQFF
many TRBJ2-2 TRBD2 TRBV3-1 TGTGCCAGCAGCCCCGGGGGGGCCGGCACCGGGGAGCTGTTTTTT CASSPGGAGTGELFF
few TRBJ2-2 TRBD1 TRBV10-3 TGTGCCATCAGTTTACGGGACAGGGACACCGGGGAGCTGTTTTTT CAISLRDRDTGELFF
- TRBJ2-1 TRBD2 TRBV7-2 TGTGCCAGCATTACTAGCGGGGGGTACAATGAGCAGTTCTTC CASITSGGYNEQFF
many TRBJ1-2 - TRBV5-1 TGCGCCAGCAGCTTGGCGGGTCTTAACTATGGCTACACCTTC CASSLAGLNYGYTF
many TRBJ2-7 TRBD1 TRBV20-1 TGCAGTGCTAGAGATACAGGGACAGGGGGCTATCGGTGGGAGCAGTACTTC CSARDTGTGGYRWEQYF
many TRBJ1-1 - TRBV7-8 TGTGCCAGCAGCCCATCATGGGGGACACCGAGGGGAGCTTTCTTT CASSPSWGTPRGAFF
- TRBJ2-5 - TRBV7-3 TGTGCCAGCAGCCTGGGGGGGCATCCAGAGACCCAGTACTTC CASSLGGHPETQYF
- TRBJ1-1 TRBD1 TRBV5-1 TGCGCCAGCGGGGGACAGGCGAACACTGAAGCTTTCTTT CASGGQANTEAFF
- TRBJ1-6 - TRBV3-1 TGTGCCAGCAGCCAAGGGGGGGTTTCACCCCTCCACTTT CASSQGGVSPLHF
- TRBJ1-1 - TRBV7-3 TGTGCCAGCAGCTTAAACGACAGGAACACTGAAGCTTTCTTT CASSLNDRNTEAFF
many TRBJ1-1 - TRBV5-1 TGCGCCAGCAGCTTGGTGGGCCACACTGAAGCTTTCTTT CASSLVGHTEAFF
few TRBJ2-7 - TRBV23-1 TGCGCCAGCAGTCAATCTGCGGAGACAGATTCCTACGAGCAGTACTTC CASSQSAETDSYEQYF
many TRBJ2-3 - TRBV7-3 TGTGCCAGCAGCTCCCTACTCGGCACAGATACGCAGTATTTT CASSSLLGTDTQYF
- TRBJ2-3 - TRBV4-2 TGTGCCAGCAGCCAAGAAACGGGTTCTAGCACAGATACGCAGTATTTT CASSQETGSSTDTQYF
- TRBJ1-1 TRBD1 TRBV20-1 TGCAGTGCGAAGACAGGGTGGAACACTGAAGCTTTCTTT CSAKTGWNTEAFF